The clone carrying this TCR beta chain has just one count. The source of the sample is a study of blood T cell repertoires in COVID-19. Study information: Some COVID-19 samples were acute and others convalescent; all came from the United States, Italy and Spain. T cells, B-cell-depleted T cells, or PBMCs provided the cDNA or gDNA that served as material.

Original processing notes: Reference gene primer amplification gave estimated nucleated cell counts. TCRdb's table, derived via immunoSEQ multiplex PCR, lists solely in-frame clones and lacks some. From that table come the V and J calls and clone size; the DNA was used to work out D and trimming. The repertoire consists of fewer than 180,000 clones, with about 90% occurring once and the leading ten covering 3.5% to 5%. CDR3 length equals 15 residues. V gave up 1 base and J gave up 4 bases, with 13 bases separating them. Germline assignment: CDR1 LGHNA and CDR2 YSLEER. What was sequenced was peripheral blood. The V gene is TRBV4-3, the J gene TRBJ2-5; D possibly corresponds to TRBD2 (6 bases). This TCR derives from a woman between 55 and 75 years old with active or convalescent COVID-19. This chain's CDR3 is CASSQGDFNGETQYF. In nucleotides, the CDR3 is TGCGCCAGCAGCCAAGGGGACTTTAACGGAGAGACCCAGTACTTC.